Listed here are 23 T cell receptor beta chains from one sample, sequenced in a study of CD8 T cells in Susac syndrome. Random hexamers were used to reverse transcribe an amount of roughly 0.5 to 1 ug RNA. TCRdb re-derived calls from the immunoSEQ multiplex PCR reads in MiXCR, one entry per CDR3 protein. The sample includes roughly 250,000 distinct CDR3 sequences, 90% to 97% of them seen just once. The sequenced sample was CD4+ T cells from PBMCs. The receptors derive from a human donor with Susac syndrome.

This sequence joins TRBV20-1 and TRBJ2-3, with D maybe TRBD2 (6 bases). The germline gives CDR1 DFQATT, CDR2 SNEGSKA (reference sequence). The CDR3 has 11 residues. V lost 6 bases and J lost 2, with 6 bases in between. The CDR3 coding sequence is TGCAGTGCGCGGGACACAGATACGCAGTATTTT. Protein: CSARDTDTQYF.

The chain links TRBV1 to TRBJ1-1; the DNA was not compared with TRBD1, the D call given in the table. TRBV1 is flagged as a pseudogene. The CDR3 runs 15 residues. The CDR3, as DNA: TGCACCAGCAGCCAGGGACAGGGACGGGCAACTGAAGCTTTCTTT. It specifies CTSSQGQGRATEAFF.

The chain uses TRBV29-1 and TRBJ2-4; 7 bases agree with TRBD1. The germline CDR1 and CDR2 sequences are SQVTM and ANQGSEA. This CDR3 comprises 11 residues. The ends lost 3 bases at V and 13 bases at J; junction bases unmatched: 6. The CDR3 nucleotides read TGCAGCGTTGAGTTAGAGGGGGCCCAGTACTTC. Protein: CSVELEGAQYF.

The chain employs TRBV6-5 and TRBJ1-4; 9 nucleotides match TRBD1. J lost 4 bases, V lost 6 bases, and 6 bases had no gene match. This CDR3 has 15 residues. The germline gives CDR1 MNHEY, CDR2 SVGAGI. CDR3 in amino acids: CASRAPGQGNEKLFF. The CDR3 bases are TGTGCCAGCAGGGCGCCGGGACAGGGTAATGAAAAACTGTTTTTT.

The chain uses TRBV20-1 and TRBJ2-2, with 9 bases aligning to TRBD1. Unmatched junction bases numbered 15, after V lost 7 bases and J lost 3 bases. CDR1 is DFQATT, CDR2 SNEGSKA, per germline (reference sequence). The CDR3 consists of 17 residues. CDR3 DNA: TGCAGTGTCCAGATGGGCACAGGGGGCGCCGACACCGGGGAGCTGTTTTTT. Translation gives CSVQMGTGGADTGELFF.

In DNA form, the CDR3 reads TGTGCCAGCAGTTTATGGTACCGGGGAGGGTTTGCCAAAAACATTCAGTACTTC. Translated: CASSLWYRGGFAKNIQYF. J is TRBJ2-4 and V is TRBV28, with 7 bases aligning to TRBD2. With V trimmed by 0 bases and J by 1 base, 9 bases remained unmatched. The germline V gene encodes CDR1 MDHEN and CDR2 SYDVKM. This CDR3 contains 18 residues. The full variable domain, rest sourced from reference TRBV28 and TRBJ2-4, is DVKVTQSSRYLVKRTGEKVFLECVQDMDHENMFWYRQDPGLGLRLIYFSYDVKMKEKGDIPEGYSVSREKKERFSLILESASTNQTSMYLCASSLWYRGGFAKNIQYFGAGTRLSVL.

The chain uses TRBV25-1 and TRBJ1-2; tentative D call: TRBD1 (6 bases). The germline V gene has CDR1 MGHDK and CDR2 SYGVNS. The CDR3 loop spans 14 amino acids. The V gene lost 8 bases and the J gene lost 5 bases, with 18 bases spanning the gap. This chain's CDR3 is CASAQLRGFYGYTF. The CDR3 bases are TGTGCCAGCGCACAGCTAAGGGGGTTTTATGGCTACACCTTC.

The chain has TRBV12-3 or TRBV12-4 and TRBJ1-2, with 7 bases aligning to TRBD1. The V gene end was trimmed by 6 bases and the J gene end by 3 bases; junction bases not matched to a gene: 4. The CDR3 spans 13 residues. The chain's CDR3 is CASRQTGDYGYTF. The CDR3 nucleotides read TGTGCCAGCAGGCAAACAGGGGACTATGGCTACACCTTC.

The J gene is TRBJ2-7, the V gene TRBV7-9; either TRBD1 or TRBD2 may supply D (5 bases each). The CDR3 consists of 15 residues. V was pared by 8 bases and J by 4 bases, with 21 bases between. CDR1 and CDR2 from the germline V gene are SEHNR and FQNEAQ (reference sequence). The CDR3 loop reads CASGVSWGTSYEQYF. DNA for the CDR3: TGTGCCAGCGGCGTTTCTTGGGGGACCTCTTACGAGCAGTACTTC.

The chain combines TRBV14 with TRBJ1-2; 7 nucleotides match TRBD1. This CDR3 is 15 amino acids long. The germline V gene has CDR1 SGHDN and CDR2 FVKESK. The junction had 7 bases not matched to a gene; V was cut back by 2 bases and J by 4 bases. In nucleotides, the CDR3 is TGTGCCAGCAGCCAAAGCCTTACAGGGGCCTATGGCTACACCTTC. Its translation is CASSQSLTGAYGYTF.

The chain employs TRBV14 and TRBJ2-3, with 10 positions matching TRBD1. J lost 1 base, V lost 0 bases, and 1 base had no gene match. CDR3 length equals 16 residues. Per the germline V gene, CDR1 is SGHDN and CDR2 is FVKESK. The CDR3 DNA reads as TGTGCCAGCAGCCAAGAGACAGGGGGCGGCACAGATACGCAGTATTTT. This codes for CASSQETGGGTDTQYF.

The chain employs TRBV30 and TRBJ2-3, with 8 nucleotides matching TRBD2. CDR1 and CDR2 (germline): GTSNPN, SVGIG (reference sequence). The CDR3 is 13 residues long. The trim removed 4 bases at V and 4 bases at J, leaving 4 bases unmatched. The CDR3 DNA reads TGTGCCTGGAATACGGGACTAGCAGATACGCAGTATTTT. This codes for CAWNTGLADTQYF.

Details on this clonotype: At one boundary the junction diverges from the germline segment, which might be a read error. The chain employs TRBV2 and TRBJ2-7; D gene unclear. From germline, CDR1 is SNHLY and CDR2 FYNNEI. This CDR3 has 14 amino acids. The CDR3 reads CASGEQIGLREQYF. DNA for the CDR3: TGTGCCAGCGGTGAACAAATTGGTCTACGCGAGCAGTACTTC.

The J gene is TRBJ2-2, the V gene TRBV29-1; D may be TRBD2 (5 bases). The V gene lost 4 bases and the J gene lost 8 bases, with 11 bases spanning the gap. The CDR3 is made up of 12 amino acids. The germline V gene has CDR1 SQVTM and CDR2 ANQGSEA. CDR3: CSVVKRAGELFF. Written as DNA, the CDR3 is TGCAGCGTTGTCAAGAGGGCTGGGGAGCTGTTTTTT.

CDR3 loop: CASSQDLGDTQYF. The CDR3 nucleotides read TGTGCCAGCAGCCAAGATCTAGGGGATACGCAGTATTTT. The V and J genes are TRBV14 and TRBJ2-3, with D hard to call. Germline V gene data show CDR1 as SGHDN and CDR2 as FVKESK. The CDR3 is 13 residues long. The germline V and J ends were trimmed by 0 bases and 6 bases, with 7 bases remaining between them.

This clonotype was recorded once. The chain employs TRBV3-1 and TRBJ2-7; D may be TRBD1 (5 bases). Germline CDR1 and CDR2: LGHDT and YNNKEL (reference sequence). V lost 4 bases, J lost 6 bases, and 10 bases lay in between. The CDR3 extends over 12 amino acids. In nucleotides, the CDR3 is TGTGCCAGCAGCCCAGGGATCAGCGAGCAGTACTTC. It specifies CASSPGISEQYF.

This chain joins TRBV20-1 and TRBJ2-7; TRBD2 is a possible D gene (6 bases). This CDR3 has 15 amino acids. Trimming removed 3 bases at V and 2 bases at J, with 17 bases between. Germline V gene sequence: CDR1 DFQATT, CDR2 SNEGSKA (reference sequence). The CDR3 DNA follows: TGCAGTGCTAGGCCTCCCGCGGGACGGACCTACGAGCAGTACTTC. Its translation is CSARPPAGRTYEQYF.

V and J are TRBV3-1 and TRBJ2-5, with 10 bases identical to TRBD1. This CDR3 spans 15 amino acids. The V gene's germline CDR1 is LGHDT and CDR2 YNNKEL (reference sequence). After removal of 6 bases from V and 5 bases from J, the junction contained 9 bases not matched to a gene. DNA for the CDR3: TGTGCCAGCAGGACCCGGGACAGGGGACACGAGACCCAGTACTTC. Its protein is CASRTRDRGHETQYF.

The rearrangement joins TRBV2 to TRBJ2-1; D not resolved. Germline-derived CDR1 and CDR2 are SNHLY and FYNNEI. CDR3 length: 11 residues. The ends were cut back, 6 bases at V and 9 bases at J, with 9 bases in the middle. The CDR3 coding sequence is TGTGCCAGCAGCTACAAGGTTGAGCAGTTCTTC. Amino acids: CASSYKVEQFF.

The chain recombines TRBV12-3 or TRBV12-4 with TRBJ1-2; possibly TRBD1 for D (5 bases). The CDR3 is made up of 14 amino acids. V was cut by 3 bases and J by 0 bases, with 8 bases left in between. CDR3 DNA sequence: TGTGCCAGCAGTTTCTCGACAGCTAACTATGGCTACACCTTC. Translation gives CASSFSTANYGYTF.

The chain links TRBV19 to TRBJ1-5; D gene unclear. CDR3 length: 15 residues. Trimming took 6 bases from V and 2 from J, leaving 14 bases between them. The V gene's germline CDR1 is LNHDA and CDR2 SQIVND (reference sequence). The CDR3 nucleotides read TGTGCCAGTAGCGAGGCTACACTACGCAATCAGCCCCAGCATTTT. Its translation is CASSEATLRNQPQHF.

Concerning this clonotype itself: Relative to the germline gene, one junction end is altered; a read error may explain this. CDR3 sequence (DNA): TGCAGTGCCAGAGTCTTAGCGGGATTTCCCCCCTACGAGCAGTACTTC. Its translation is CSARVLAGFPPYEQYF. The chain carries TRBV20-1 and TRBJ2-7; 8 nucleotides match TRBD2. The CDR3 extends over 16 amino acids. Germline values: CDR1 DFQATT, CDR2 SNEGSKA (reference sequence).

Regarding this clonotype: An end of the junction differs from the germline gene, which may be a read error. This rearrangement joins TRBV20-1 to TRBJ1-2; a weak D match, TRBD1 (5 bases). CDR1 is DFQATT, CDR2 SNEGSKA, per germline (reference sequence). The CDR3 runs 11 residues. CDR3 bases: TGCAGTGCTAGAGATAGGGGCAAAAAGAACTTC. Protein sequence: CSARDRGKKNF.